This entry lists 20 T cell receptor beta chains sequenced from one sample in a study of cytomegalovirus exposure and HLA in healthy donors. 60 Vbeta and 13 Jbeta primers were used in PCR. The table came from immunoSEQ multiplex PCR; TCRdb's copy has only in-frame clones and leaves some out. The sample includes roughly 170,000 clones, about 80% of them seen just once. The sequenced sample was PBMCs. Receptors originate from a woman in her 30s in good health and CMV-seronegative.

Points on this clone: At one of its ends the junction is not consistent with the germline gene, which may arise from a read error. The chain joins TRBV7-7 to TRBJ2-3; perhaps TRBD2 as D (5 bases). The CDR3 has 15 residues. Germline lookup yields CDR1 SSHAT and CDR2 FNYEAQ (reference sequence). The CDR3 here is CASSLADSASNTQYF. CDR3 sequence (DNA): TGTGCTAGCAGCTTGGCGGACTCCGCCTCAAATACGCAGTATTTT.

CDR3 DNA sequence: TGTGCCAGCTCACCCCGGGTCGACGGACAGGGCTCTGGGGCCAACGTCCTGACTTTC. Translating gives CASSPRVDGQGSGANVLTF. The chain employs TRBV18 and TRBJ2-6, with 8 bases aligning to TRBD1. This CDR3 has 19 amino acids. Germline CDR1 is KGHSH and CDR2 is LQKENI. Losses at the gene ends were 3 bases for V and 0 bases for J; bases not matched to a gene: 10.

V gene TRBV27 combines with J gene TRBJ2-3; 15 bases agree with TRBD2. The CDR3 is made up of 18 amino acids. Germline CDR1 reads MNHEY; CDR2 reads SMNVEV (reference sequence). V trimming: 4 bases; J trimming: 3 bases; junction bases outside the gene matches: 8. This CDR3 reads CASSSGLAGGRVTDTQYF. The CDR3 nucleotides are TGTGCCAGCAGTTCCGGACTAGCGGGGGGGCGGGTGACAGATACGCAGTATTTT.

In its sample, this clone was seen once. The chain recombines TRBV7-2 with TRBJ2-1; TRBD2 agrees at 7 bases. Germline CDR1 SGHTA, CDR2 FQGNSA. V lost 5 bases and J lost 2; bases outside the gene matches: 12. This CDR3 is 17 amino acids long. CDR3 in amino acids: CASSKVASGGPYNEQFF. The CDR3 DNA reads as TGTGCCAGCAGCAAAGTGGCTAGCGGAGGTCCCTACAATGAGCAGTTCTTC.

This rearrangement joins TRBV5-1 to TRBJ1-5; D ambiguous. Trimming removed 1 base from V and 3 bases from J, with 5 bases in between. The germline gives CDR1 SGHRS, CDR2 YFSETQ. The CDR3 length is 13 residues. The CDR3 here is CASSLTANQPQHF. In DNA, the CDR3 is TGCGCCAGCAGCTTGACAGCCAATCAGCCCCAGCATTTT. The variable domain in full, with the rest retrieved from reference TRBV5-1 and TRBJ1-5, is KAGVTQTPRYLIKTRGQQVTLSCSPISGHRSVSWYQQTPGQGLQFLFEYFSETQRNKGNFPGRFSGRQFSNSRSEMNVSTLELGDSALYLCASSLTANQPQHFGDGTRLSIL.

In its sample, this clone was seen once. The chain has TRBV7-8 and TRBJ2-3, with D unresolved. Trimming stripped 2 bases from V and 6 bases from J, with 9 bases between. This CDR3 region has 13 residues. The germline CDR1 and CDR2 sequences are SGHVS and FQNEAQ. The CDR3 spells CASSLRVYDTQYF. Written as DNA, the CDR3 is TGTGCCAGCAGCTTACGGGTGTACGATACGCAGTATTTT.

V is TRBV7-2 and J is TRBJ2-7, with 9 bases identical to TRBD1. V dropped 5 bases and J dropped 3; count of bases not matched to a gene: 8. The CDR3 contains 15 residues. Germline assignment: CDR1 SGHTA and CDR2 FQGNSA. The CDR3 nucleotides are TGTGCCAGCAGCCTCCGACAGGGGGTAAACTACGAGCAGTACTTC. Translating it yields CASSLRQGVNYEQYF. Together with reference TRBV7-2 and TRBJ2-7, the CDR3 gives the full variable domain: GAGVSQSPSNKVTEKGKDVELRCDPISGHTALYWYRQSLGQGLEFLIYFQGNSAPDKSGLPSDRFSAERTGGSVSTLTIQRTQQEDSAVYLCASSLRQGVNYEQYFGPGTRLTVT.

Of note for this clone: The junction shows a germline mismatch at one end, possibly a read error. CDR3 in amino acids: CSSSLGQGEAFF. DNA for the CDR3: TGTTCCAGCAGCTTAGGGCAGGGGGAAGCTTTCTTT. The gene calls are TRBV7-9 and TRBJ1-1, with a weak D call TRBD1 (6 bases). The germline gives CDR1 SEHNR, CDR2 FQNEAQ (reference sequence). The CDR3 consists of 12 residues. The complete variable domain, with remaining parts taken from reference TRBV7-9 and TRBJ1-1, reads DTGVSQNPRHKITKRGQNVTFRCDPISEHNRLYWYRQTLGQGPEFLTYFQNEAQLEKSRLLSDRFSAERPKGSFSTLEIQRTEQGDSAMYLCSSSLGQGEAFFGQGTRLTVV.

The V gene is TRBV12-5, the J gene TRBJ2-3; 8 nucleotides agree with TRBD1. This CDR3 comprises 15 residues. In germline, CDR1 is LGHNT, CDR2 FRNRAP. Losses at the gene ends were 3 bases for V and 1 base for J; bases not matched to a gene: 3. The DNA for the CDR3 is TGTGCTAGTGGTTTAGGGACAGGCCGCACAGATACGCAGTATTTT. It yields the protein CASGLGTGRTDTQYF.

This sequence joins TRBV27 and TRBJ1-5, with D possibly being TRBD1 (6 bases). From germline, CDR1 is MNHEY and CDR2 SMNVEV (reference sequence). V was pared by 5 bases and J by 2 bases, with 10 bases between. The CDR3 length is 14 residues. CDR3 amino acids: CASSTGLGNQPQHF. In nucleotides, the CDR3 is TGTGCCAGCAGTACAGGGTTAGGCAATCAGCCCCAGCATTTT.

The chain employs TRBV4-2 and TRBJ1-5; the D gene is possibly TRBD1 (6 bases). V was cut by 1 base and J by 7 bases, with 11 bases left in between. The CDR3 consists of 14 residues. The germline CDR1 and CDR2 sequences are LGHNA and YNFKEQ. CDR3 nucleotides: TGTGCCAGCAGCCAAGCATCAGGGGAACAGCCCCAGCATTTT. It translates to CASSQASGEQPQHF.

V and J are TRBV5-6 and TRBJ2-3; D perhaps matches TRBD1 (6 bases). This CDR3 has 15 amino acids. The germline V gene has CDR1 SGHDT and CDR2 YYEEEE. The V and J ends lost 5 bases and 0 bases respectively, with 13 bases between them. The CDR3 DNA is TGTGCCAGCAGTCACAGGGCCACTAGCACAGATACGCAGTATTTT. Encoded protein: CASSHRATSTDTQYF.

CDR3 loop: CATPGRGSYEQYF. The CDR3 nucleotides are TGTGCCACCCCCGGAAGGGGTTCCTACGAGCAGTACTTC. The chain is built from TRBV7-9 and TRBJ2-7; weak D call: TRBD1 (5 bases). Germline CDR1 is SEHNR and CDR2 is FQNEAQ (reference sequence). V lost 10 bases to trimming and J lost 1 base, with 14 bases between them. This CDR3 has 13 residues.

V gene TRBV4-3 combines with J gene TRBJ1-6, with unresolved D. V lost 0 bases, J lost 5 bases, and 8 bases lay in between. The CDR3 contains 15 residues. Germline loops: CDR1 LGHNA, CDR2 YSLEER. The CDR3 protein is CASSQEWGDNSPLHF. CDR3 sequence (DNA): TGCGCCAGCAGCCAAGAATGGGGAGATAATTCACCCCTCCACTTT.

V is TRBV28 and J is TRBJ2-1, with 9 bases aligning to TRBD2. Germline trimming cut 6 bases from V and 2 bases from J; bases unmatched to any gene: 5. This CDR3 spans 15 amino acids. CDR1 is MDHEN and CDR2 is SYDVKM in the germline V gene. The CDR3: CASRSRTSAYNEQFF. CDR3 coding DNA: TGTGCCAGCAGATCACGGACTAGCGCCTACAATGAGCAGTTCTTC.

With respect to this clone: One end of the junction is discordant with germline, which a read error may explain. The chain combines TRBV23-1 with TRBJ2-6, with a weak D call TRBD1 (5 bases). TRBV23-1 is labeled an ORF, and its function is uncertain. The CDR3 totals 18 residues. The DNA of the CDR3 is TGCGCCAGCAGTCCGCACAGGATGGTAGATTCTGGGGCCAACGGCCTGACTTTC. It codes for CASSPHRMVDSGANGLTF.

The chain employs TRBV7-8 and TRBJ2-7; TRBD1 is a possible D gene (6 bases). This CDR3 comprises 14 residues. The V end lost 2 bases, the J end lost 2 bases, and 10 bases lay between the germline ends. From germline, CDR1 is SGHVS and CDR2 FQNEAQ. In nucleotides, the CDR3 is TGTGCCAGCAGCTTACTAAGACAGGCCTACGAGCAGTACTTC. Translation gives CASSLLRQAYEQYF.

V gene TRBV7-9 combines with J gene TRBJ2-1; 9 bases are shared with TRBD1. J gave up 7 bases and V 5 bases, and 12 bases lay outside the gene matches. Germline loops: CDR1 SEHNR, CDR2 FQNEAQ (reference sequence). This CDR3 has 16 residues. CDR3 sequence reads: CASSPFGDRVVNEQFF. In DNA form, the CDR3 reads TGTGCCAGCAGCCCGTTCGGGGACAGGGTTGTAAATGAGCAGTTCTTC.

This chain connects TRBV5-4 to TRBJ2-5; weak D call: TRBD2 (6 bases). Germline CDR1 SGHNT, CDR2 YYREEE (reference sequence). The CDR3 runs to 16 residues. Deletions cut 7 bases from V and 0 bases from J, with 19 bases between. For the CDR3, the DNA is TGTGCCAGCGGGGAGGTGGGCAAATTTCACCAAGAGACCCAGTACTTC. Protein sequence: CASGEVGKFHQETQYF.

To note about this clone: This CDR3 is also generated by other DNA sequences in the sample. CDR3 region: CASRTTGGSGYTF. As DNA, the CDR3 is TGTGCCAGCCGCACGACAGGGGGCAGTGGCTACACCTTC. This chain joins TRBV27 and TRBJ1-2; 10 bases map to TRBD1. The CDR3 extends over 13 amino acids. V shed 8 bases and J 7 bases; nucleotides not matched to a gene: 7. CDR1 MNHEY and CDR2 SMNVEV come from the germline V gene (reference sequence).